These T cell receptor beta chains were read from a single sample in a study of T cell responses to AZD1222 COVID-19 vaccine. The protocol was immunoSEQ multiplex PCR, while the TCRdb copy is restricted to in-frame clones and leaves out a portion. The sample consists of 150,000 to 160,000 clones, approximately 87% of them appearing once. Sequenced here: peripheral blood, sampled on day 0 of MenACWY control vaccination. The receptor source for this set is an adult in good health. Each CDR3 is given with its conserved first and last residue. A D gene is named only where the DNA matches it firmly. Only some rows state a clone size, as once, few, many or a class for expanded clones.

CDR3 DNA,CDR3 protein,clone size,D gene,J gene,V gene
TGTGCCAGTAGTATCGGCAGGGTGGGTTTTGGCTACACCTTC,CASSIGRVGFGYTF,NA,NA,TRBJ1-2,TRBV19
TGTGCCAGTAGTATAGCTCTTTCTTCGGACAGGGGTGCTGGGGCCAACGTCCTGACTTTC,CASSIALSSDRGAGANVLTF,NA,TRBD1,TRBJ2-6,TRBV19
TGTGCCAGCAGCGTAGGACTAGCGGGAGAAGGTGAGCAGTTCTTC,CASSVGLAGEGEQFF,NA,TRBD2,TRBJ2-1,TRBV9
TGTGCCAGCAGCTTCCCCGGGACAGGGGTGGATACGCAGTATTTT,CASSFPGTGVDTQYF,NA,TRBD1,TRBJ2-3,TRBV5-4
TGCGCCAGCAGCTCACGGACTAGCGGGAGGGGGTACGAGCAGTACTTC,CASSSRTSGRGYEQYF,NA,TRBD2,TRBJ2-7,TRBV5-1
TGCGCCAGCAGTGAGTCGACCCGGGGCGGAACTAATGAAAAACTGTTTTTT,CASSESTRGGTNEKLFF,NA,NA,TRBJ1-4,TRBV10-2
TGTGCCAGCAGTTACTGGTCTAGCGGCACAGATACGCAGTATTTT,CASSYWSSGTDTQYF,NA,NA,TRBJ2-3,TRBV6-2/TRBV6-3
TGTGCCAGCAGCTTGGCGACGGGCGCCGGGACCGGGGAGCTGTTTTTT,CASSLATGAGTGELFF,NA,NA,TRBJ2-2,TRBV5-5
TGCGCCAGCAGCCAAGATATTCGAAGGGGGCGCGGAAACACCATATATTTT,CASSQDIRRGRGNTIYF,once,TRBD1,TRBJ1-3,TRBV4-3
TGCGCCAGCAGCCTCGGGATTGGCAATCAGCCCCAGCATTTT,CASSLGIGNQPQHF,NA,NA,TRBJ1-5,TRBV5-1
TGTGCCAGCAGCGCCGGACAGGGGTTTTCACCCCTCCACTTT,CASSAGQGFSPLHF,NA,TRBD1,TRBJ1-6,TRBV9
TGTGCCAGCGCAGGGAATGAAAAACTGTTTTTT,CASAGNEKLFF,NA,NA,TRBJ1-4,TRBV18
TGCGCCAGCAGCACACAGGGGAACACTGAAGCTTTCTTT,CASSTQGNTEAFF,NA,NA,TRBJ1-1,TRBV5-1
TGTGCCAGCAGCTCGCACTCACAAGAAAAACTGTTTTTT,CASSSHSQEKLFF,NA,NA,TRBJ1-4,TRBV7-9
TGTGCCAGCAGCGGTGGGGGGTACTCTGGAAACACCATATATTTT,CASSGGGYSGNTIYF,NA,NA,TRBJ1-3,TRBV9
TGTGCCAGCAGCGCGCGTTTGGCCGGGGAGCTGTTTTTT,CASSARLAGELFF,NA,NA,TRBJ2-2,TRBV9